Presented here are 18 T cell receptor beta chains from one specimen sequenced in a study of OX40 agonist ivuxolimab in advanced cancers. Sequencing was performed with immunoSEQ multiplex PCR; in TCRdb, only in-frame clones are kept and a portion is missing. The sample has about 59,000 clones, around 86% seen once. The specimen comprised CD4+ or CD8+ T cells sorted from blood, sampled in a trial of the OX40 agonist ivuxolimab. The source is an adult with an advanced solid tumor such as melanoma, head and neck, liver or kidney cancer.

The chain has TRBV7-2 and TRBJ2-7, with a possible D match to TRBD1 (6 bases). Trimming took 2 bases from V and 4 from J, leaving 12 bases between them. CDR1 and CDR2 from the germline V gene are SGHTA and FQGNSA. CDR3 length: 14 residues. DNA of the CDR3: TGTGCCAGCAGCTTATTGGGGGCCGGTTACGAGCAGTACTTC. Translation: CASSLLGAGYEQYF.

V usage is TRBV28 and J usage is TRBJ1-5; D unclear. This CDR3 comprises 17 residues. V lost 7 bases to trimming and J lost 3 bases, with 22 bases between them. The germline gives CDR1 MDHEN, CDR2 SYDVKM. The CDR3 DNA is TGTGCCAGCAATTCAGACCGCGCCCGACGGATCAATCAGCCCCAGCATTTT. Translation gives CASNSDRARRINQPQHF.

The chain uses TRBV15 and TRBJ2-7; possibly TRBD2 for D (7 bases). The V end lost 2 bases, the J end lost 2 bases, and 16 bases lay between the germline ends. Germline V gives CDR1 LNHNV, CDR2 YYDKDF (reference sequence). The CDR3 is 16 amino acids. DNA of the CDR3: TGTGCCACCAGCAGATTGGGGGGGACAAAGGCCTACGAGCAGTACTTC. Encoded protein: CATSRLGGTKAYEQYF. Complete variable domain (other parts from reference TRBV15 and TRBJ2-7): DAMVIQNPRYQVTQFGKPVTLSCSQTLNHNVMYWYQQKSSQAPKLLFHYYDKDFNNEADTPDNFQSRRPNTSFCFLDIRSPGLGDTAMYLCATSRLGGTKAYEQYFGPGTRLTVT.

The chain uses TRBV27 and TRBJ2-3, with TRBD2 matching 10 bases. The CDR3 covers 15 residues. The germline V gene has CDR1 MNHEY and CDR2 SMNVEV (reference sequence). The ends lost 0 bases at V and 4 bases at J; junction bases unmatched: 1. The CDR3 sequence: CASSLSGTSADTQYF. CDR3 nucleotides: TGTGCCAGCAGTTTATCGGGGACTAGCGCAGATACGCAGTATTTT.

The V call is TRBV6-5, the J call TRBJ2-2; 9 bases are shared with TRBD2. The CDR3 spans 15 residues. Unmatched junction bases numbered 7, after V lost 4 bases and J lost 7 bases. Germline CDR1 is MNHEY and CDR2 is SVGAGI. CDR3 sequence: CASSSPAGGVGELFF. The CDR3 DNA follows: TGTGCCAGCAGTTCTCCAGCGGGGGGAGTCGGGGAGCTGTTTTTT.

The chain is built from TRBV2 and TRBJ1-1; perhaps TRBD1 as D (6 bases). The CDR3 consists of 12 residues. Germline assignment: CDR1 SNHLY and CDR2 FYNNEI. With 5 bases removed from V and 4 bases from J, the gap between germline ends came to 8 bases. The CDR3 spells CASSRDTTEAFF. In nucleotides, the CDR3 is TGTGCCAGCAGTCGGGACACCACTGAAGCTTTCTTT.

The V call is TRBV5-1, the J call TRBJ2-7, with TRBD2 matching over 15 bases. Per germline, CDR1 SGHRS and CDR2 YFSETQ. J lost 2 bases, V lost 0 bases, and 0 bases had no gene match. CDR3 length equals 16 residues. CDR3: CASSLGTSGGAYEQYF. The CDR3 nucleotides read TGCGCCAGCAGCTTGGGGACTAGCGGGGGGGCCTACGAGCAGTACTTC.

This clone was counted between two and nine times. The chain uses TRBV2 and TRBJ2-3; 7 nucleotides match TRBD2. The CDR3 has 18 residues. V shed 3 bases, J shed 0 bases, and the junction held 12 bases outside the gene matches. Germline V gene lookup returns CDR1 SNHLY and CDR2 FYNNEI. The chain's CDR3 is CASSDLAVGGISTDTQYF. CDR3 DNA sequence: TGTGCCAGCAGTGATTTAGCGGTCGGGGGGATAAGCACAGATACGCAGTATTTT.

This rearrangement joins TRBV6-5 to TRBJ2-1; D is uncertain. This CDR3 has 13 residues. The V and J ends lost 2 bases and 6 bases respectively, with 8 bases between them. Germline V CDR1 and CDR2: MNHEY, SVGAGI. The CDR3 region is CASSYLRGNEQFF. CDR3 nucleotides: TGTGCCAGCAGTTACCTAAGAGGCAATGAGCAGTTCTTC.

The CDR3 here is CASSVGGTGNTIYF. DNA for the CDR3: TGTGCCAGCAGTGTTGGGGGAACTGGAAACACCATATATTTT. The chain couples TRBV2 to TRBJ1-3; maybe TRBD1 (5 bases). With 4 bases removed from V and 2 bases from J, the gap between germline ends came to 9 bases. Germline CDR1 is SNHLY and CDR2 is FYNNEI. The length of the CDR3 is 14 residues.

The V call is TRBV7-9, the J call TRBJ1-2; TRBD1 agrees at 8 bases. This CDR3 contains 14 residues. Trimming took 5 bases from V and 4 from J; bases not matched to a gene: 6. Germline-derived CDR1 and CDR2 are SEHNR and FQNEAQ (reference sequence). The CDR3 protein is CASSPRQGSYGYTF. In nucleotides, the CDR3 is TGTGCCAGCAGCCCTCGACAGGGGAGCTATGGCTACACCTTC. Full variable domain (outside the CDR3, taken from reference TRBV7-9 and TRBJ1-2): DTGVSQNPRHKITKRGQNVTFRCDPISEHNRLYWYRQTLGQGPEFLTYFQNEAQLEKSRLLSDRFSAERPKGSFSTLEIQRTEQGDSAMYLCASSPRQGSYGYTFGSGTRLTVV.

The CDR3 DNA follows: TGTGCCAGCAGCTTAGTAGGCGCCCGGGGGCAGTATTTT. It codes for CASSLVGARGQYF. The rearrangement links TRBV7-2 to TRBJ2-3; weak D call: TRBD2 (5 bases). The CDR3 runs to 13 residues. The germline V and J ends were trimmed by 1 base and 11 bases, with 13 bases remaining between them. The germline V gene has CDR1 SGHTA and CDR2 FQGNSA.

The V call is TRBV5-6, the J call TRBJ1-4, with a weak D call TRBD1 (5 bases). Germline CDR1 and CDR2: SGHDT and YYEEEE. This CDR3 is 15 amino acids long. The V gene lost 2 bases and the J gene lost 7 bases, with 15 bases spanning the gap. The CDR3 DNA sequence: TGTGCCAGCAGCTTTGGGGCGAACTGGGGTGAAAAACTGTTTTTT. As protein: CASSFGANWGEKLFF.

This chain connects TRBV7-3 to TRBJ2-3; a possible D gene is TRBD2 (7 bases). Germline V gene lookup returns CDR1 SGHTA and CDR2 FQGTGA. The CDR3 is 15 amino acids. V was pared by 5 bases and J by 0 bases, with 12 bases between. CDR3 sequence: CASSLGGPSTDTQYF. The CDR3 coding sequence is TGTGCCAGCAGCCTCGGGGGGCCTAGCACAGATACGCAGTATTTT.

This chain connects TRBV19 to TRBJ2-2, with 9 nucleotides matching TRBD1. Germline-derived CDR1 and CDR2 are LNHDA and SQIVND (reference sequence). The CDR3 loop spans 15 amino acids. Trimming removed 7 bases from V and 2 bases from J; junction bases left unmatched: 5. DNA of the CDR3: TGTGCCAGTACTGCGGGACAGGGAAACACCGGGGAGCTGTTTTTT. The encoded protein is CASTAGQGNTGELFF.

The chain couples TRBV6-5 to TRBJ2-7; the D gene is possibly TRBD2 (6 bases). Trimming pared 7 bases from V and 2 bases from J, leaving 15 bases between. This CDR3 is 14 amino acids long. Looked up from germline, CDR1 is MNHEY and CDR2 is SVGAGI. The CDR3 nucleotides read TGTGCCAGCAAAGGAGGGCACAGTACCTACGAGCAGTACTTC. The encoded protein is CASKGGHSTYEQYF.

The table lists this clone with a few counts. The chain recombines TRBV28 with TRBJ2-5; 13 bases align to TRBD2. The CDR3 has 16 amino acids. The junction had 8 bases not matched to a gene; V was cut back by 5 bases and J by 5 bases. Germline CDR1 is MDHEN and CDR2 is SYDVKM. CDR3 region: CASSPRLAGGRETQYF. The CDR3 nucleotides are TGTGCCAGCAGTCCCCGACTAGCGGGAGGTAGGGAGACCCAGTACTTC.

The V and J genes are TRBV5-6 and TRBJ1-1, with no clear D. V was trimmed by 2 bases and J by 7 bases, leaving 9 bases between them. This CDR3 comprises 12 residues. From germline, CDR1 is SGHDT and CDR2 YYEEEE. The CDR3, as DNA: TGTGCCAGCAGCTTTCGGCAGGTTGAAGCTTTCTTT. Amino acid sequence: CASSFRQVEAFF.